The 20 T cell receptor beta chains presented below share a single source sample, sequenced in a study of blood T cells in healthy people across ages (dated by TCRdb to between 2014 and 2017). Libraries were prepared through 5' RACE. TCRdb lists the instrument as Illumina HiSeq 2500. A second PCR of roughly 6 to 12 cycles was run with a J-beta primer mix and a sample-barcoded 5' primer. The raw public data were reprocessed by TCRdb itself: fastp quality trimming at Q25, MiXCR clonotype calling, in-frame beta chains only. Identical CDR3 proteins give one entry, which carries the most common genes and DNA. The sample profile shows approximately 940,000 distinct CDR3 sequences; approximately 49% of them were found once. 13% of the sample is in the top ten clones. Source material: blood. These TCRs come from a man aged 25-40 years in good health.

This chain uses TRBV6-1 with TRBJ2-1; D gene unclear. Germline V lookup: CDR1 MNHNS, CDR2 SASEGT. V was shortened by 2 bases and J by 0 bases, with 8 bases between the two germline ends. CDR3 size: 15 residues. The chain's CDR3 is CASSERVSSYNEQFF. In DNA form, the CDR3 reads TGTGCCAGCAGTGAACGGGTGAGCTCCTACAATGAGCAGTTCTTC.

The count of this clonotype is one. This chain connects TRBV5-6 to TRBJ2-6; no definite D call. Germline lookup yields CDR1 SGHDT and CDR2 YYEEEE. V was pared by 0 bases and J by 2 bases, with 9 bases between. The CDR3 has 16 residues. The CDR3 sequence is CASSLAMAAGANVLTF. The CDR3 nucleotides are TGTGCCAGCAGCTTGGCAATGGCAGCTGGGGCCAACGTCCTGACTTTC.

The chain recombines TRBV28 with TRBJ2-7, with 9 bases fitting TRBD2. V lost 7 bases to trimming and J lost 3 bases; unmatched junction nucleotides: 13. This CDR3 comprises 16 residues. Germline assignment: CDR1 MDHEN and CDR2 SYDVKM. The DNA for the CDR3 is TGTGCCAGCACCTTAGCGGGAGAGGGGGCGGGCTACGAGCAGTACTTC. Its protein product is CASTLAGEGAGYEQYF.

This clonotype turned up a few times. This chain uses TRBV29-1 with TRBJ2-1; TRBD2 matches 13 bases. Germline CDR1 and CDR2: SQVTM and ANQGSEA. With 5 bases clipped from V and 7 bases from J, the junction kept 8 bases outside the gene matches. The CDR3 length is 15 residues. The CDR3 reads CSVRGLAGAANEQFF. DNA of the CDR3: TGCAGCGTTAGAGGACTAGCGGGGGCGGCAAATGAGCAGTTCTTC.

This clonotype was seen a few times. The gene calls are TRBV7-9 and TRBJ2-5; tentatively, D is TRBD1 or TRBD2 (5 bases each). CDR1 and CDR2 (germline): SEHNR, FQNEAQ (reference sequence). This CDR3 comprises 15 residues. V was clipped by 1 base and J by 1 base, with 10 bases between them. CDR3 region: CASSLGGPSQETQYF. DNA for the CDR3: TGTGCCAGCAGCTTAGGGGGACCGAGCCAAGAGACCCAGTACTTC.

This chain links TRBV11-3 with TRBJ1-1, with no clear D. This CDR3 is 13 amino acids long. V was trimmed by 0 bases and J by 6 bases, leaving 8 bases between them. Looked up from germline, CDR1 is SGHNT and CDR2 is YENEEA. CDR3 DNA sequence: TGTGCCAGCAGCTTAGAGGGGATACCTGAAGCTTTCTTT. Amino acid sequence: CASSLEGIPEAFF.

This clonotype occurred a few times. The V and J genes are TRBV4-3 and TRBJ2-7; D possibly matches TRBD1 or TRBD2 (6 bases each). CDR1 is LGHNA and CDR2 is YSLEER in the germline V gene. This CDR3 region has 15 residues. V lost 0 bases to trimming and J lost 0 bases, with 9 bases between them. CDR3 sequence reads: CASSQDGGHSYEQYF. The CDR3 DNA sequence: TGCGCCAGCAGCCAAGATGGGGGGCACTCCTACGAGCAGTACTTC.

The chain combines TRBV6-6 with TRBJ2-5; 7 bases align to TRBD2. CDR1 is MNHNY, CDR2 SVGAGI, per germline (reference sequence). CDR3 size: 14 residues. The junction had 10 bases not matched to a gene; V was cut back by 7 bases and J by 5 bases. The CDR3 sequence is CASTGYSGSETQYF. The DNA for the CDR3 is TGTGCCAGCACGGGTTATAGCGGGTCGGAGACCCAGTACTTC.

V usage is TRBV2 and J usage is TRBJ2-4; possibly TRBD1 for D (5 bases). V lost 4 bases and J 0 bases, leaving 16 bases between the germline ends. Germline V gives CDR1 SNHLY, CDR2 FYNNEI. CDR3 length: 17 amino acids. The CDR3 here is CASSGETVDLAKNIQYF. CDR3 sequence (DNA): TGTGCCAGCAGTGGAGAGACAGTCGACCTAGCCAAAAACATTCAGTACTTC.

The CDR3 here is CASSSRGAIYGYTF. CDR3 nucleotides: TGTGCCAGCAGTTCAAGGGGCGCGATCTATGGCTACACCTTC. This rearrangement joins TRBV7-8 to TRBJ1-2, with D perhaps TRBD1 (5 bases). The germline CDR1 and CDR2 sequences are SGHVS and FQNEAQ. The CDR3 contains 14 residues. Between the trimmed V and J ends, which lost 6 bases and 4 bases, there was a span of 15 bases.

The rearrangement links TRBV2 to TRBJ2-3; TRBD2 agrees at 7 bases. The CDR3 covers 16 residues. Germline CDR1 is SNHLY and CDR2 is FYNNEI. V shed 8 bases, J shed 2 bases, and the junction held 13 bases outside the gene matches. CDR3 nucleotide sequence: TGTGCCAGCCCCAGAGCAACAGCGGGGAACACAGATACGCAGTATTTT. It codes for CASPRATAGNTDTQYF.

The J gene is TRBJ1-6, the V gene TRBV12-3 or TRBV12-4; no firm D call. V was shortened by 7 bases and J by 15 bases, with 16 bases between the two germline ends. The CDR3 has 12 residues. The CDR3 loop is CASTTLGVRLHF. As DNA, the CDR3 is TGTGCCAGCACAACCCTGGGTGTTCGCCTCCACTTT.

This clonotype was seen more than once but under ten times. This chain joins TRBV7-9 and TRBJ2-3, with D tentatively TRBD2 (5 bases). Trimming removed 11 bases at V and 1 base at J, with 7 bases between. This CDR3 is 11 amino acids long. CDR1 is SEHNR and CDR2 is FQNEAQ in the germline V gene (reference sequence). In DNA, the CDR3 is TGTGCCGCGGAGGGCACAGATACGCAGTATTTT. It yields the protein CAAEGTDTQYF.

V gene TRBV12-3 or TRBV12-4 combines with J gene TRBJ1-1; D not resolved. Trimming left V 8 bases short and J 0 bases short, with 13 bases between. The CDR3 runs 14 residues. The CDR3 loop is CASSAGPMNTEAFF. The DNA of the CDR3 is TGTGCCAGCTCCGCGGGTCCAATGAACACTGAAGCTTTCTTT.

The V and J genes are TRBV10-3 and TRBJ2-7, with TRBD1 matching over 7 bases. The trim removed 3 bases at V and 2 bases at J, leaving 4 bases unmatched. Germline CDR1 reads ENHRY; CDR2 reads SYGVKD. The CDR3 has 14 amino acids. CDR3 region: CAISEPTGPYEQYF. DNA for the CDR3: TGTGCCATCAGTGAACCGACAGGGCCCTACGAGCAGTACTTC.

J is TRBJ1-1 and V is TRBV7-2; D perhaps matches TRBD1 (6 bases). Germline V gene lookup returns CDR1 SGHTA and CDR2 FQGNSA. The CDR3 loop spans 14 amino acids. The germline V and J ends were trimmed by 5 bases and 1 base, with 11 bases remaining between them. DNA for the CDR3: TGTGCCAGCAGCAACGGACAGAGGAACACTGAAGCTTTCTTT. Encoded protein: CASSNGQRNTEAFF.

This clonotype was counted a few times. The CDR3 bases are TGCAGTGCTAGTCGGATGGGGCGGGGGAAGGCAGATACGCAGTATTTT. This translates into CSASRMGRGKADTQYF. V is TRBV20-1 and J is TRBJ2-3, with 7 bases lining up with TRBD2. The CDR3 runs to 16 residues. Trimming cost V 3 bases and J 4 bases; bases outside gene matches: 13. Germline assignment: CDR1 DFQATT and CDR2 SNEGSKA (reference sequence).

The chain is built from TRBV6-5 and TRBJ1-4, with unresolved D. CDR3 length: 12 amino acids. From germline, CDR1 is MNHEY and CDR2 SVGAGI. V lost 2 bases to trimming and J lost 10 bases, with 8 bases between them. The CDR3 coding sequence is TGTGCCAGCAGTTACCGCGGTTCAAAACTGTTTTTT. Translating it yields CASSYRGSKLFF.

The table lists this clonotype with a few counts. The CDR3 loop reads CASSLEDQGDAYGYTF. The DNA of the CDR3 is TGTGCCAGCAGCTTAGAAGATCAGGGGGATGCCTATGGCTACACCTTC. V and J are TRBV7-9 and TRBJ1-2; 7 bases match TRBD1. Germline V lookup: CDR1 SEHNR, CDR2 FQNEAQ (reference sequence). V was clipped by 1 base and J by 4 bases; unmatched bases: 9. This CDR3 region has 16 residues.

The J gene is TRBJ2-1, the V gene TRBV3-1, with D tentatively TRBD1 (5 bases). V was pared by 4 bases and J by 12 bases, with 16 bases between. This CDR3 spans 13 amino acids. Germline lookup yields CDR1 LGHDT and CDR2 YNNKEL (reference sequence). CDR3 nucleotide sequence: TGTGCCAGCAGCCCGGACACTTTTGCTGGGCAGTTCTTC. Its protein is CASSPDTFAGQFF.